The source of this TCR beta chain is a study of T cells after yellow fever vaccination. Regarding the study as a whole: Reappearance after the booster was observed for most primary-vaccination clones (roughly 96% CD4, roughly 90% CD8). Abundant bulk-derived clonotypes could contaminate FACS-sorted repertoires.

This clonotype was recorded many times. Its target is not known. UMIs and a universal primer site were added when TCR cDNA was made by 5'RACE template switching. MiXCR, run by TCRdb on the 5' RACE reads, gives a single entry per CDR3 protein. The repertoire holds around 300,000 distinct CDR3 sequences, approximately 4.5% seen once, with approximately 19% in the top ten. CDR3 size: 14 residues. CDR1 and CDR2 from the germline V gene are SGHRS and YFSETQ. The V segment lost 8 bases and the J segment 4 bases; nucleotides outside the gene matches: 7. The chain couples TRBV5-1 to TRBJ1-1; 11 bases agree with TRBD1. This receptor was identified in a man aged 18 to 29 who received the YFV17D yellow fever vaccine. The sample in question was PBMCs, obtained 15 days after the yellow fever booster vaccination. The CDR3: CASRTGGLSTEAFF. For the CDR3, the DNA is TGCGCCAGTAGGACAGGGGGCTTGAGCACTGAAGCTTTCTTT.